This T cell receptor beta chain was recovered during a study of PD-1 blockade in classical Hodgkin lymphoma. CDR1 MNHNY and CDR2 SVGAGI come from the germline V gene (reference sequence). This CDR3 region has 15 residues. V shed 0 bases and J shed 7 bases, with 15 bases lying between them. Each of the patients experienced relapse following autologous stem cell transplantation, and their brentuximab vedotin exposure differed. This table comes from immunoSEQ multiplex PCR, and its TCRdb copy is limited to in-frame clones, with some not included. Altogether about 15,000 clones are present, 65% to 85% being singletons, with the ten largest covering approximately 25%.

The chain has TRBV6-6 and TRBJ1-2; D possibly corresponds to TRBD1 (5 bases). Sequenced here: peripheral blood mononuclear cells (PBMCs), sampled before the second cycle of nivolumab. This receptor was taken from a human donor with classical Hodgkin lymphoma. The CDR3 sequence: CASSYSGLGFGGYTF. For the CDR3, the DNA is TGTGCCAGCAGTTACTCGGGGCTCGGCTTCGGTGGCTACACCTTC.